A single sample is the source of the 32 T cell receptor beta chains below, sequenced in a study of post-analysis software for immune sequencing data. Overall study results and limits: TRBV5-6, TRBV5-1 and TRBV20-1 were among roughly five TRBV segments more frequent in patients than controls.

Their antigen targets remain unknown. Included in the TCR beta cDNA libraries were unique molecular identifiers. TCRdb analysed the PCR reads with MiXCR anew, one entry per CDR3 protein. The sample lists 600,000 to 750,000 distinct CDR3 sequences, roughly three fifths seen once, with about 11% in the top ten. Sequences were obtained from blood. These receptors all stem from a girl aged 2-10 years with multiple sclerosis.

The rearrangement links TRBV29-1 to TRBJ2-7; 12 bases line up with TRBD1. V lost 3 bases and J lost 5; bases outside the gene matches: 2. The V gene's germline CDR1 is SQVTM and CDR2 ANQGSEA. The CDR3 has 13 amino acids. The chain's CDR3 is CSVDGTGGHEQYF. Here the CDR3 DNA reads TGCAGCGTTGACGGGACAGGGGGCCACGAGCAGTACTTC.

There are a few counts of this clonotype. One end of the junction varies from germline; a read error may be responsible. This rearrangement joins TRBV7-8 to TRBJ1-2, with 9 bases aligning to TRBD1. CDR1 and CDR2 (germline): SGHVS, FQNEAQ. CDR3 size: 15 residues. This chain's CDR3 is CASSLIRQGEYGYTF. CDR3 coding DNA: TGCGCCAGCAGCTTAATAAGACAGGGGGAATATGGCTACACCTTC. Full variable domain (outside the CDR3, taken from reference TRBV7-8 and TRBJ1-2): GAGVSQSPRYKVAKRGQDVALRCDPISGHVSLFWYQQALGQGPEFLTYFQNEAQLDKSGLPSDRFFAERPEGSVSTLKIQRTQQEDSAVYLCASSLIRQGEYGYTFGSGTRLTVV.

The V call is TRBV10-3, the J call TRBJ1-5, with D uncertain. This CDR3 comprises 15 residues. Germline V gives CDR1 ENHRY, CDR2 SYGVKD. V was cut by 7 bases and J by 6 bases, with 19 bases left in between. CDR3 loop: CAITPGPPGSQPQHF. For the CDR3, the DNA is TGTGCCATCACCCCTGGCCCTCCTGGGAGTCAGCCCCAGCATTTT.

The chain couples TRBV7-9 to TRBJ2-5, with a weak D call TRBD1 (6 bases). CDR3 length equals 15 residues. Trimming removed 1 base from V and 0 bases from J, with 9 bases in between. From germline, CDR1 is SEHNR and CDR2 FQNEAQ (reference sequence). CDR3 DNA: TGTGCCAGCAGCTTAGTTGGGGGCAACCAAGAGACCCAGTACTTC. Translated, it gives CASSLVGGNQETQYF.

This clonotype came up a few times. This rearrangement joins TRBV12-3 or TRBV12-4 to TRBJ2-1; tentative D call: TRBD2 (5 bases). The CDR3 runs to 12 residues. V gave up 2 bases and J gave up 9 bases, with 8 bases separating them. CDR3: CASSLTAGEQFF. DNA for the CDR3: TGTGCCAGCAGTTTAACGGCGGGTGAGCAGTTCTTC.

The genes are TRBV19 and TRBJ2-4; D gene ambiguous. Germline CDR1 is LNHDA and CDR2 is SQIVND (reference sequence). V was pared by 3 bases and J by 0 bases, with 15 bases between. The CDR3 totals 17 residues. The CDR3 DNA follows: TGTGCCAGTAGTATGGGCCAGATCGTACTAGCCAAAAACATTCAGTACTTC. Encoded protein: CASSMGQIVLAKNIQYF.

The rearrangement joins TRBV5-5 to TRBJ2-7; 13 positions match TRBD2. Germline trimming cut 1 base from V and 2 bases from J; bases unmatched to any gene: 3. The germline V gene encodes CDR1 SGHKS and CDR2 YYEKEE (reference sequence). The CDR3 runs 16 residues. The CDR3 sequence: CASSLLTSGRAYEQYF. In DNA, the CDR3 is TGTGCCAGCAGCTTGCTCACTAGCGGGAGGGCCTACGAGCAGTACTTC.

The chain couples TRBV12-3 or TRBV12-4 to TRBJ2-3; possible D gene TRBD2, 7 bases. Trimming removed 3 bases from V and 7 bases from J, with 14 bases in between. The CDR3 totals 14 residues. This chain's CDR3 is CASSLSSGDNTQYF. CDR3 sequence (DNA): TGTGCCAGCAGTTTGTCAAGCGGGGACAATACGCAGTATTTT.

A word on this clonotype: An end of the junction does not agree with germline; a read error may underlie this. The chain employs TRBV5-1 and TRBJ2-1; 9 bases align to TRBD2. Germline V CDR1 and CDR2: SGHRS, YFSETQ. This CDR3 spans 18 amino acids. DNA for the CDR3: TGCGCCAGCACCTTGGGGATTAGCGGGAGAAGCTCCTACAATGAGCAGTTCTTC. This encodes CASTLGISGRSSYNEQFF.

V gene TRBV30 combines with J gene TRBJ2-7; D is unresolved. Germline V gives CDR1 GTSNPN, CDR2 SVGIG (reference sequence). V shed 2 bases and J shed 4 bases, with 12 bases lying between them. The CDR3 is 13 amino acids. The CDR3: CAWSIQNGYEQYF. The CDR3, as DNA: TGTGCCTGGAGTATACAAAACGGTTACGAGCAGTACTTC.

The V and J genes are TRBV10-1 and TRBJ2-3, with D perhaps given as TRBD1 or TRBD2 (6 bases each). The CDR3 runs to 14 residues. V lost 5 bases and J lost 4, with 13 bases in between. Looked up from germline, CDR1 is WNHNN and CDR2 is SYGVQD (reference sequence). The CDR3 sequence: CASSSLGGADTQYF. The CDR3, as DNA: TGCGCCAGCAGTAGCCTCGGGGGCGCAGATACGCAGTATTTT.

The sample holds a few counts of this clonotype. The V and J genes are TRBV4-1 and TRBJ2-1, with D possibly called TRBD1 or TRBD2 (6 bases each). Trimming stripped 2 bases from V and 10 bases from J, with 15 bases between. This CDR3 is built from 14 residues. Germline values: CDR1 MGHRA, CDR2 YSYEKL. The CDR3 protein is CASSQPRRGREQFF. For the CDR3, the DNA is TGCGCCAGCAGCCAACCCAGGAGGGGGAGGGAGCAGTTCTTC.

This CDR3 reads CATSRTGGEDTQYF. CDR3 nucleotides: TGTGCCACCAGCCGGACAGGGGGCGAAGATACGCAGTATTTT. The chain employs TRBV6-4 and TRBJ2-3; 11 nucleotides match TRBD1. This CDR3 comprises 14 residues. The trim removed 10 bases at V and 5 bases at J, leaving 8 bases unmatched. CDR1 MRHNA and CDR2 SNTAGT come from the germline V gene.

This clonotype was counted only a few times. The chain recombines TRBV6-2 or TRBV6-3 with TRBJ2-3; D not certain. The V end was cut by 6 bases, the J end by 5 bases, with 12 bases between. The germline gives CDR1 MNHEY, CDR2 SVGEGT. This CDR3 region has 13 residues. The CDR3 DNA reads TGTGCCAGCAGCCCCGCGTTTGGAGATACGCAGTATTTT. Amino acid sequence: CASSPAFGDTQYF.

The gene calls are TRBV20-1 and TRBJ2-3, with D perhaps TRBD2 (5 bases). This CDR3 region has 14 residues. The germline gives CDR1 DFQATT, CDR2 SNEGSKA (reference sequence). The V end was cut by 6 bases, the J end by 0 bases, with 13 bases between. CDR3 amino acids: CSAGVVSSTDTQYF. The CDR3 region has the DNA TGCAGTGCCGGGGTAGTTTCTAGCACAGATACGCAGTATTTT.

A few counts support this clonotype. The gene calls are TRBV6-6 and TRBJ1-5; 7 positions agree with TRBD1. J gave up 2 bases and V 7 bases, and 5 bases lay outside the gene matches. The CDR3 has 14 amino acids. The germline CDR1 and CDR2 sequences are MNHNY and SVGAGI (reference sequence). The CDR3 loop reads CASTKGQGNQPQHF. CDR3 in DNA: TGTGCCAGCACTAAAGGACAGGGCAATCAGCCCCAGCATTTT.

The CDR3 region is CASSTRTGPNEQFF. The CDR3 DNA reads TGTGCCAGCAGTACGAGGACAGGGCCCAATGAGCAGTTCTTC. The chain links TRBV6-5 to TRBJ2-1; TRBD1 aligns across 8 bases. Germline V gene data show CDR1 as MNHEY and CDR2 as SVGAGI. The CDR3 has 14 residues. V shed 5 bases and J 6 bases; nucleotides not matched to a gene: 6.

This clonotype was seen once. The V gene is TRBV6-5, the J gene TRBJ2-5, with 9 bases that match TRBD2. Germline CDR1 and CDR2: MNHEY and SVGAGI. The CDR3 extends over 18 amino acids. V trimming: 4 bases; J trimming: 5 bases; junction bases outside the gene matches: 17. The CDR3 DNA is TGTGCCAGCAGTTGGACGAGTTTGGCGGGAGGGCCGCGGGAGACCCAGTACTTC. Amino acids: CASSWTSLAGGPRETQYF.

The V gene is TRBV6-5, the J gene TRBJ2-7; TRBD2 aligns across 13 bases. The V segment lost 4 bases and the J segment 4 bases; nucleotides outside the gene matches: 16. The germline gives CDR1 MNHEY, CDR2 SVGAGI. CDR3 length equals 19 residues. CDR3 sequence reads: CASSLSGTSGTANTYEQYF. CDR3 bases: TGTGCCAGCAGTTTGTCCGGGACTAGCGGGACCGCAAATACTTACGAGCAGTACTTC.

This clonotype has just a few counts. This chain uses TRBV7-9 with TRBJ2-6; D is uncertain. Trimming cost V 4 bases and J 2 bases, with 15 bases left between them. Germline loops: CDR1 SEHNR, CDR2 FQNEAQ (reference sequence). The CDR3 sequence is 17 residues long. The CDR3 region is CASSSTAWGPGANVLTF. CDR3 nucleotide sequence: TGTGCCAGCAGCTCGACTGCGTGGGGTCCTGGGGCCAACGTCCTGACTTTC. The variable domain in full, with the rest retrieved from reference TRBV7-9 and TRBJ2-6, is DTGVSQNPRHKITKRGQNVTFRCDPISEHNRLYWYRQTLGQGPEFLTYFQNEAQLEKSRLLSDRFSAERPKGSFSTLEIQRTEQGDSAMYLCASSSTAWGPGANVLTFGAGSRLTVL.

The chain has TRBV10-3 and TRBJ2-7, with D perhaps TRBD1 or TRBD2 (5 bases each). Germline V lookup: CDR1 ENHRY, CDR2 SYGVKD. V shed 4 bases and J shed 0 bases, with 16 bases lying between them. This CDR3 comprises 16 residues. For the CDR3, the DNA is TGTGCCATCAGTGGGTCGGACGGGACCAGCTCCTACGAGCAGTACTTC. It yields the protein CAISGSDGTSSYEQYF.

V and J are TRBV5-1 and TRBJ2-3; D ambiguous. The tail of the sequence fits TRBJ1-5 better, so the J call may be wrong. The CDR3 is 15 residues long. Germline-derived CDR1 and CDR2 are SGHRS and YFSETQ. This chain's CDR3 is CASSPGRNSNQPQHF. The CDR3 DNA follows: TGCGCCAGCAGTCCTGGACGGAATAGCAATCAGCCCCAGCATTTT.

This clonotype turned up a few times. The chain employs TRBV6-2 or TRBV6-3 and TRBJ2-1; D uncertain. The CDR3 runs 12 residues. V lost 6 bases and J lost 12, with 15 bases in between. CDR1 is MNHEY and CDR2 is SVGEGT in the germline V gene. CDR3 amino acids: CASRNFRAGQFF. The CDR3 nucleotides are TGTGCCAGCAGAAATTTCCGGGCCGGGCAGTTCTTC.

The rearrangement links TRBV4-1 to TRBJ2-1; 7 bases map to TRBD2. Looked up from germline, CDR1 is MGHRA and CDR2 is YSYEKL. The junction had 10 bases not matched to a gene; V was cut back by 1 base and J by 4 bases. This CDR3 spans 17 amino acids. The CDR3 coding sequence is TGCGCCAGCAGCCAAGTCCAGGCCAGCGGGGATTACAATGAGCAGTTCTTC. Amino acids: CASSQVQASGDYNEQFF.

The rearrangement joins TRBV27 to TRBJ1-2; 8 bases map to TRBD1. The V segment lost 4 bases and the J segment 8 bases; nucleotides outside the gene matches: 6. The CDR3 spans 13 residues. Germline V CDR1 and CDR2: MNHEY, SMNVEV (reference sequence). This chain's CDR3 is CASSSGQGGGYTF. CDR3 sequence (DNA): TGTGCCAGCAGTTCTGGACAGGGCGGAGGCTACACCTTC.

The V and J genes are TRBV12-3 or TRBV12-4 and TRBJ1-1; 7 bases are a match to TRBD1. V gave up 2 bases and J gave up 4 bases; unmatched junction bases: 1. This CDR3 region has 13 residues. In DNA, the CDR3 is TGTGCCAGCAGTTTACAGGGGGGCACTGAAGCTTTCTTT. It is translated as CASSLQGGTEAFF.

The DNA of the CDR3 is TGCAGTGCTAGACCTCTAGCGAGCGATACGCAGTATTTT. It is translated as CSARPLASDTQYF. The gene calls are TRBV20-1 and TRBJ2-3; D may be TRBD2 (6 bases). The CDR3 runs to 13 residues. V was shortened by 2 bases and J by 6 bases, with 12 bases between the two germline ends. Germline V CDR1 and CDR2: DFQATT, SNEGSKA (reference sequence).

The chain is built from TRBV15 and TRBJ1-1; no firm D call. The CDR3 extends over 16 amino acids. The V end lost 5 bases, the J end lost 4 bases, and 20 bases lay between the germline ends. From germline, CDR1 is LNHNV and CDR2 YYDKDF (reference sequence). CDR3 coding DNA: TGTGCCACCAGCCCCCGGACCGGCTGGGCCAGCACTGAAGCTTTCTTT. Protein sequence: CATSPRTGWASTEAFF.

The chain recombines TRBV6-2 or TRBV6-3 with TRBJ2-4; possible D gene TRBD2, 5 bases. With 6 bases removed from V and 1 base from J, the gap between germline ends came to 13 bases. Per germline, CDR1 MNHEY and CDR2 SVGEGT. CDR3 size: 15 residues. The CDR3: CASRGPGGAKNIQYF. For the CDR3, the DNA is TGTGCCAGCAGAGGCCCCGGCGGGGCCAAAAACATTCAGTACTTC.

This clonotype was seen more than once but under ten times. V is TRBV29-1 and J is TRBJ2-7; D tentatively reads TRBD1 or TRBD2 (5 bases each). CDR3 size: 11 residues. Trimming shortened V by 8 bases and J by 6 bases, and 14 bases separated the two germline ends. Germline values: CDR1 SQVTM, CDR2 ANQGSEA. The CDR3, as DNA: TGCAGCACTGTACGGGGACGCGAGCAGTACTTC. As protein: CSTVRGREQYF.

This chain uses TRBV27 with TRBJ2-7; 11 bases agree with TRBD2. The CDR3 spans 15 residues. With V trimmed by 5 bases and J by 4 bases, 7 bases remained unmatched. CDR1 MNHEY and CDR2 SMNVEV come from the germline V gene (reference sequence). The CDR3 DNA reads as TGTGCCAGCAGTATCCTAGCGGGAGGCCTATACGAGCAGTACTTC. It encodes CASSILAGGLYEQYF.

The rearrangement joins TRBV11-1 to TRBJ2-2; 8 bases fit TRBD2. The trim removed 5 bases at V and 4 bases at J, leaving 6 bases unmatched. This CDR3 has 15 amino acids. The germline V gene encodes CDR1 SGHAT and CDR2 FQDESV (reference sequence). CDR3 bases: TGTGCCAGCAGCCATACTAGCGGCACCACCGGGGAGCTGTTTTTT. This encodes CASSHTSGTTGELFF.